A single sample is the source of the 17 T cell receptor beta chains below, sequenced in a study of blood T cell repertoires in COVID-19. The table came from immunoSEQ multiplex PCR; TCRdb's copy has only in-frame clones and leaves some out. The table has some 140,000 clones, 70% to 90% seen once; the top ten hold 18%. The sequenced material came from peripheral blood. The receptors here all came from a woman in her forties or fifties who had recovered from COVID-19.

This chain joins TRBV27 and TRBJ1-2; D remains ambiguous. CDR1 and CDR2 (germline): MNHEY, SMNVEV (reference sequence). The CDR3 sequence is 12 residues long. The V end lost 6 bases, the J end lost 4 bases, and 9 bases lay between the germline ends. The CDR3 nucleotides are TGTGCCAGCAGGGCCAATTCCTATGGCTACACCTTC. It codes for CASRANSYGYTF.

CDR3 protein: CATSGDGTEAFF. The CDR3 DNA sequence: TGTGCCACCTCAGGGGATGGCACTGAAGCTTTCTTT. The J gene is TRBJ1-1, the V gene TRBV24-1; maybe TRBD1 (6 bases). Per the germline V gene, CDR1 is KGHDR and CDR2 is SFDVKD. V lost 9 bases, J lost 4 bases, and 11 bases lay in between. The CDR3 runs to 12 residues.

This chain uses TRBV12-3 or TRBV12-4 with TRBJ1-6; D is ambiguous. The length of the CDR3 is 13 residues. The ends were cut back, 7 bases at V and 11 bases at J, with 15 bases in the middle. This chain's CDR3 is CASKVAETAPLHF. CDR3 DNA sequence: TGTGCCAGCAAAGTGGCGGAGACGGCACCCCTCCACTTT.

The chain links TRBV9 to TRBJ1-2, with 8 positions matching TRBD1. Per the germline V gene, CDR1 is SGDLS and CDR2 is YYNGEE. The V segment lost 5 bases and the J segment 7 bases; nucleotides outside the gene matches: 4. This CDR3 is 12 amino acids long. CDR3 nucleotides: TGTGCCAGCAGACTAACAGGGGGTGGCTACACCTTC. Amino acids: CASRLTGGGYTF.

This chain uses TRBV5-8 with TRBJ1-2; the D gene is possibly TRBD1 (6 bases). Germline-derived CDR1 and CDR2 are SGHTS and YDEGEE. V shed 2 bases and J shed 2 bases, with 16 bases lying between them. There are 16 residues in the CDR3. The CDR3 bases are TGTGCCAGCAGCTTCACAGGGCTGGGGGTGAACTATGGCTACACCTTC. This encodes CASSFTGLGVNYGYTF. The variable domain in full, completed from reference TRBV5-8 and TRBJ1-2, reads EAGVTQSPTHLIKTRGQQATLRCSPISGHTSVYWYQQALGLGLQFLLWYDEGEERNRGNFPPRFSGRQFPNYSSELNVNALELEDSALYLCASSFTGLGVNYGYTFGSGTRLTVV.

In its sample, this clone was seen a few times. The CDR3 sequence is CASSFGGAADTQYF. CDR3 nucleotide sequence: TGCGCCAGCAGCTTCGGGGGGGCCGCAGATACGCAGTATTTT. The chain has TRBV5-1 and TRBJ2-3; 8 nucleotides agree with TRBD2. There are 14 residues in the CDR3. V lost 2 bases to trimming and J lost 4 bases; unmatched junction nucleotides: 3. The germline V gene has CDR1 SGHRS and CDR2 YFSETQ.

The V gene is TRBV2, the J gene TRBJ2-1; TRBD2 aligns across 12 bases. This CDR3 contains 20 residues. Germline values: CDR1 SNHLY, CDR2 FYNNEI. The junction had 18 bases not matched to a gene; V was cut back by 3 bases and J by 6 bases. In nucleotides, the CDR3 is TGTGCCAGCAGTGACCCCGAGACTAGCGGGAGTAATTATTTGGGCAATGAGCAGTTCTTC. It codes for CASSDPETSGSNYLGNEQFF.

The rearrangement joins TRBV12-3 or TRBV12-4 to TRBJ2-3; D is unclear. This CDR3 contains 12 residues. V was shortened by 3 bases and J by 5 bases, with 6 bases between the two germline ends. In DNA form, the CDR3 reads TGTGCCAGCAGTTTTAACGGAGATACGCAGTATTTT. Its translation: CASSFNGDTQYF.

This clone showed up just a few times. The chain couples TRBV30 to TRBJ1-1; no reliable D call. Germline assignment: CDR1 GTSNPN and CDR2 SVGIG (reference sequence). V gave up 5 bases and J gave up 0 bases, with 16 bases separating them. There are 15 residues in the CDR3. The DNA for the CDR3 is TGTGCCTGGCTGCCCCCAACAGACATGAACACTGAAGCTTTCTTT. It specifies CAWLPPTDMNTEAFF.

The gene calls are TRBV9 and TRBJ1-6; D not certain. Trimming took 0 bases from V and 0 from J, leaving 25 bases between them. The CDR3 is 22 amino acids. Germline V gene lookup returns CDR1 SGDLS and CDR2 YYNGEE. The CDR3 loop reads CASSVAFLTNAGKSSYNSPLHF. The CDR3 DNA reads as TGTGCCAGCAGCGTAGCTTTCCTAACAAACGCGGGGAAGAGCTCCTATAATTCACCCCTCCACTTT.

This chain uses TRBV12-5 with TRBJ2-1, with TRBD2 matching 10 bases. V was clipped by 3 bases and J by 8 bases; unmatched bases: 4. Germline values: CDR1 LGHNT, CDR2 FRNRAP. There are 14 residues in the CDR3. CDR3 residues: CASGFGLAVDEQFF. The CDR3 DNA follows: TGTGCTAGTGGTTTTGGACTAGCGGTAGATGAGCAGTTCTTC.

The table lists this clone with a few counts. The rearrangement joins TRBV7-9 to TRBJ2-2; 10 bases align to TRBD2. Germline V CDR1 and CDR2: SEHNR, FQNEAQ (reference sequence). The CDR3 is made up of 17 amino acids. V was pared by 3 bases and J by 6 bases, with 10 bases of the junction left unmatched. The CDR3 DNA follows: TGTGCCAGCAGCTTCGGTTTGTCTAGCGGGAGTCCCGGGGAGCTGTTTTTT. Its translation is CASSFGLSSGSPGELFF.

V gene TRBV2 combines with J gene TRBJ2-2; 10 nucleotides align to TRBD1. Trimming cost V 6 bases and J 6 bases; bases outside gene matches: 4. Germline V gene lookup returns CDR1 SNHLY and CDR2 FYNNEI. This CDR3 spans 14 amino acids. For the CDR3, the DNA is TGTGCCAGCAGCGAGGACAGGGGGGCCGGGGAGCTGTTTTTT. Its translation: CASSEDRGAGELFF.

This chain connects TRBV7-3 to TRBJ2-3, with TRBD2 matching 9 bases. Germline trimming cut 5 bases from V and 1 base from J; bases unmatched to any gene: 7. The CDR3 totals 16 residues. The germline V gene has CDR1 SGHTA and CDR2 FQGTGA. The CDR3 region is CASSTMAGGGTDTQYF. The CDR3 DNA reads as TGTGCCAGCAGCACCATGGCGGGAGGGGGCACAGATACGCAGTATTTT. Variable domain in full (rest from reference TRBV7-3 and TRBJ2-3): GAGVSQTPSNKVTEKGKYVELRCDPISGHTALYWYRQSLGQGPEFLIYFQGTGAADDSGLPNDRFFAVRPEGSVSTLKIQRTERGDSAVYLCASSTMAGGGTDTQYFGPGTRLTVL.

CDR3 nucleotides: TGTGCCAGCAGCCCGTTCCGGGAGCAGTTCTTC. This sequence encodes CASSPFREQFF. The chain uses TRBV11-1 and TRBJ2-1; D not resolved. The CDR3 length is 11 residues. The V end lost 5 bases, the J end lost 10 bases, and 9 bases lay between the germline ends. From germline, CDR1 is SGHAT and CDR2 FQDESV (reference sequence).

The rearrangement links TRBV21-1 to TRBJ1-2; the table's D call, TRBD1, has no DNA check behind it. TRBV21-1 is tagged as a pseudogene. CDR3 length: 16 amino acids. The CDR3 spells CASSCPGTGVASGYTF. The CDR3 nucleotides read TGTGCCAGCAGCTGTCCCGGGACAGGAGTTGCGTCTGGCTACACCTTC.

The chain joins TRBV10-3 to TRBJ2-5; TRBD2 matches 9 bases. CDR1 and CDR2 (germline): ENHRY, SYGVKD. There are 14 residues in the CDR3. V shed 11 bases and J 0 bases; nucleotides not matched to a gene: 7. The CDR3 nucleotides are TGTGCCGTGACTGCGGGGGGGGACCAAGAGACCCAGTACTTC. Translation gives CAVTAGGDQETQYF.